This T cell receptor beta chain was sequenced during a study of T cells in Graves' hyperthyroidism and ophthalmopathy. About the research overall: Peripheral blood was secured at the point of initial diagnosis, before any treatment. Overall study results and limits: Separating ophthalmopathy from stable hyperthyroidism was achieved by a 13 V-J model. Blood also held most thyroid clonotypes expanded beyond 0.001.

Ten or more counts support this clonotype. Its antigen remains unknown. A patient was excluded if there was uncontrolled infection, other autoimmune disease, pregnancy or lactation. Researchers took RNA transcripts and amplified the TCR beta CDR3 regions from them. An initial round of RT-PCR targeting the TCR CDR3 relied on the HTBI primer set. Using its own MiXCR run on the multiplex PCR reads, TCRdb lists one record per CDR3 protein. The data hold approximately 370,000 distinct CDR3 sequences, with approximately 17% observed a single time. What was sequenced was blood. This sequence was found in a woman between 25 and 40 years old with Graves' hyperthyroidism that later progressed to Graves' ophthalmopathy.

CDR3 nucleotides: TGTGCCAGCAGAGGCCCTCGGGACATCTCCTATAATTCACCCCTCCACTTT. The encoded protein is CASRGPRDISYNSPLHF. V is TRBV28 and J is TRBJ1-6; maybe TRBD1 (6 bases). CDR1 MDHEN and CDR2 SYDVKM come from the germline V gene. CDR3 length: 17 amino acids. Trimming pared 6 bases from V and 0 bases from J, leaving 15 bases between.